Shown below are 8 T cell receptor beta chains from a single sample sequenced in a study of T cell responses to AZD1222 COVID-19 vaccine. Sequenced by immunoSEQ multiplex PCR; TCRdb stores in-frame clones only, minus some. Of 150,000 to 200,000 clones listed, roughly 93% were seen once; the top ten hold roughly 9.2%. The sample consisted of peripheral blood, taken on day 0 of AZD1222 vaccination. The receptors stem from an adult in good health.

The chain couples TRBV29-1 to TRBJ2-1, with 7 positions matching TRBD1. The CDR3 runs to 13 residues. The V segment lost 2 bases and the J segment 8 bases; nucleotides outside the gene matches: 6. Germline V gene lookup returns CDR1 SQVTM and CDR2 ANQGSEA. This chain's CDR3 is CSVESTGHHEQFF. The CDR3 DNA sequence: TGCAGCGTTGAATCGACAGGGCACCATGAGCAGTTCTTC.

The chain uses TRBV24-1 and TRBJ2-3, with 9 bases aligning to TRBD2. The CDR3 consists of 15 residues. Trimming cost V 2 bases and J 7 bases; bases outside gene matches: 6. The germline V gene has CDR1 KGHDR and CDR2 SFDVKD. For the CDR3, the DNA is TGTGCCACCAGTGATTGGCGGGAGGGCCACCATACGCAGTATTTT. Translated: CATSDWREGHHTQYF.

This chain connects TRBV27 to TRBJ1-5; D is uncertain. The germline V gene has CDR1 MNHEY and CDR2 SMNVEV (reference sequence). The V and J ends lost 5 bases and 6 bases respectively, with 11 bases between them. The CDR3 is 13 residues long. CDR3 protein: CASSPAGSQPQHF. The CDR3 nucleotides are TGTGCCAGCAGTCCGGCGGGAAGTCAGCCCCAGCATTTT.

This CDR3 is CATSRVGDTQYF. CDR3 nucleotide sequence: TGTGCCACCAGCAGAGTTGGCGATACGCAGTATTTT. This chain joins TRBV15 and TRBJ2-3; no firm D call. The germline gives CDR1 LNHNV, CDR2 YYDKDF (reference sequence). The CDR3 is made up of 12 amino acids. V lost 1 base, J lost 6 bases, and 5 bases lay in between.

The chain carries TRBV28 and TRBJ2-2; 7 bases fit TRBD2. Germline V gene data show CDR1 as MDHEN and CDR2 as SYDVKM. The J segment lost 4 bases and the V segment lost 5 bases, leaving 1 base of the junction unmatched. The length of the CDR3 is 13 residues. In DNA form, the CDR3 reads TGTGCCAGCAGTCGACTAGCCACCGGGGAGCTGTTTTTT. This encodes CASSRLATGELFF.

This sequence joins TRBV10-2 and TRBJ2-3; D is possibly TRBD2 (6 bases). The CDR3 has 14 residues. Germline V gene sequence: CDR1 WSHSY, CDR2 SAAADI. V lost 3 bases, J lost 4 bases, and 11 bases lay in between. In DNA, the CDR3 is TGCGCCAGCAGTGAATGGGAGGCGGCAGATACGCAGTATTTT. Translation: CASSEWEAADTQYF.

The chain couples TRBV5-1 to TRBJ1-3; TRBD1 matches 7 bases. The V and J ends lost 5 bases and 4 bases, in that order; junction bases with no gene match: 9. CDR1 is SGHRS, CDR2 YFSETQ, per germline. This CDR3 region has 15 residues. The CDR3 here is CASRPTGAWGNTIYF. The CDR3 DNA follows: TGCGCCAGCAGACCTACAGGGGCATGGGGAAACACCATATATTTT.

The chain couples TRBV3-1 (or the pseudogene TRBV3-2) to TRBJ2-5; D ambiguous. The germline V and J ends were trimmed by 4 bases and 5 bases, with 11 bases remaining between them. Germline loops: CDR1 LGHDT, CDR2 YNNKEL (reference sequence). The CDR3 length is 13 residues. CDR3 amino acids: CASSLRPLETQYF. In DNA form, the CDR3 reads TGTGCCAGCAGCCTTAGGCCCTTGGAGACCCAGTACTTC.